One and the same sample provided the 2 T cell receptor beta chains below, sequenced in a study of neurological immune-mediated disorders. One entry per CDR3 protein results from TCRdb running MiXCR on the 5' RACE reads. This sample has 65,000 to 95,000 distinct CDR3 sequences, with over 4.5% found just once. Stated time point: longitudinal time-point 2. The sample comprised PBMCs. The origin of the receptors is a woman aged 55-70 years with multiple sclerosis.

Ten or more counts support this clonotype. V is TRBV5-4 and J is TRBJ1-2; unclear D gene. The CDR3 loop spans 13 amino acids. CDR1 SGHNT and CDR2 YYREEE come from the germline V gene (reference sequence). V lost 4 bases and J 8 bases, leaving 15 bases between the germline ends. DNA of the CDR3: TGTGCCAGCAGCCTAGGATCCCGGAAGGGCTACACCTTC. Amino acids: CASSLGSRKGYTF.

This clonotype was recorded at least ten times. The chain recombines TRBV15 with TRBJ1-1, with D tentatively TRBD1 (5 bases). The CDR3 length is 12 residues. Germline CDR1 reads LNHNV; CDR2 reads YYDKDF (reference sequence). V lost 8 bases to trimming and J lost 6 bases, with 13 bases between them. CDR3 in amino acids: CATSLGVSEAFF. CDR3 sequence (DNA): TGTGCCACCTCATTGGGGGTCTCTGAAGCTTTCTTT.